This record concerns one T cell receptor (beta chain) sequence. Its antigen is currently unknown. The J segment lost 3 bases and the V segment lost 6 bases, leaving 2 bases of the junction unmatched. Germline CDR1 is MNHEY and CDR2 is SVGAGI. The CDR3 covers 13 residues. The sample comes from a study of cytomegalovirus exposure and HLA in healthy donors. Assay used: immunoSEQ multiplex PCR; TCRdb lists only in-frame clones, some missing. The sample consists of about 78,000 clones, approximately 95% of them appearing once. Study-wide findings and caveats: The investigators catalogued 164 TCR beta chains as cytomegalovirus-associated.

The source of this sequence is a man younger than 35 in good health and CMV-seropositive. The rearrangement uses TRBV6-5 and TRBJ1-5; TRBD1 aligns across 7 bases. Sequenced input: PBMCs. The DNA of the CDR3 is TGTGCCAGCAGCACAGGGGACAATCAGCCCCAGCATTTT. This sequence encodes CASSTGDNQPQHF.